The present TCR beta chain was sequenced within a study of T cell changes during pregnancy in multiple sclerosis. This CDR3 is built from 15 residues. V was clipped by 4 bases and J by 2 bases, with 15 bases between them. The germline V gene encodes CDR1 PRHDT and CDR2 FYEKMQ (reference sequence). This table comes from immunoSEQ multiplex PCR, and its TCRdb copy is limited to in-frame clones, with some not included. The sample lists some 39,000 clones, approximately 91% occurring once. The TCR sequence derives from a female donor with multiple sclerosis, enrolled in a pregnancy study. The chain carries TRBV13 and TRBJ2-7; D is possibly TRBD1 (6 bases). The sequencing here drew on CD8+ T cells from peripheral blood mononuclear cells, taken in the first trimester of pregnancy. CDR3 in DNA: TGTGCCAGCAGCTCTCCCAGGGGTAGAACCTACGAGCAGTACTTC. It specifies CASSSPRGRTYEQYF. Full variable domain (outside the CDR3, taken from reference TRBV13 and TRBJ2-7): AAGVIQSPRHLIKEKRETATLKCYPIPRHDTVYWYQQGPGQDPQFLISFYEKMQSDKGSIPDRFSAQQFSDYHSELNMSSLELGDSALYFCASSSPRGRTYEQYFGPGTRLTVT.